Following are 2 T cell receptor beta chains from one sample sequenced in a study of T cell responses to AZD1222 COVID-19 vaccine. The method was immunoSEQ multiplex PCR; TCRdb's version includes in-frame clones alone and lacks a portion of them. The sample yields roughly 170,000 clones, about 91% seen once. Sequences were derived from peripheral blood, sampled on day 0 of AZD1222 vaccination. The receptors here all came from an adult in good health.

V usage is TRBV2 and J usage is TRBJ2-5, with no clear D. This CDR3 has 14 residues. From germline, CDR1 is SNHLY and CDR2 FYNNEI. V dropped 1 base and J dropped 2 bases, with 8 bases sitting between them. The CDR3 spells CASSEEESQETQYF. CDR3 DNA: TGTGCCAGCAGTGAAGAGGAGTCGCAAGAGACCCAGTACTTC.

V usage is TRBV7-3 and J usage is TRBJ1-1; perhaps TRBD1 as D (5 bases). The V and J ends lost 2 bases and 10 bases respectively, with 14 bases between them. Germline loops: CDR1 SGHTA, CDR2 FQGTGA. The length of the CDR3 is 13 residues. The CDR3 sequence: CASSLGPSGGAFF. In DNA form, the CDR3 reads TGTGCCAGCAGCTTAGGGCCGTCTGGGGGAGCTTTCTTT.